This T cell receptor beta chain was found in a study of T cell repertoires in cytomegalovirus infection. Study summary: Both a matching HLA type and CMV infection were indicated by public TCR beta signatures.

On this clonotype itself: The antigen is unknown.

TCRdb re-analysed the reads in MiXCR, keeping a single row per CDR3 protein. The sample gives about 530,000 distinct CDR3 sequences, 26% of which show up once; around 14% is in the top ten. The study, taken as a whole, reports: Predominance within the ex vivo response was attributable to HLA-C-restricted CMV-specific TCR beta clonotypes. Cumulative public TCR beta family frequency identified CMV carriers with the relevant HLA.

Material: PBMCs. The clonotype was recovered from a human donor in good health (CMV status not recorded). Some clones in this sample may be carry-over from other donors' samples.

This CDR3 reads CASSYIREGYTF. In nucleotides, the CDR3 is TGTGCCAGCAGTTACATCAGGGAGGGCTACACCTTC. This sequence joins TRBV6-2 or TRBV6-3 and TRBJ1-2; a weak D match, TRBD1 (5 bases). The germline V gene encodes CDR1 MNHEY and CDR2 SVGEGT. CDR3 length: 12 residues. V lost 2 bases, J lost 8 bases, and 9 bases lay in between.